The 13 T cell receptor beta chains in this list originate from one sample, sequenced in a study of graft-versus-host responses after intestinal transplantation. No antigen is known for these receptors. The protocol was immunoSEQ multiplex PCR, while the TCRdb copy is restricted to in-frame clones and leaves out a portion. The sample has tens of thousands of clones, about 94% seen once; the top ten hold over 0.4%. The sample here was unstimulated CD8+ T cells sorted from spleen or lymph node cells, taken before intestinal transplant. The origin of the receptors is a human donor who received an intestinal transplant.

The rearrangement joins TRBV4-2 to TRBJ1-5; D is unresolved. V was pared by 1 base and J by 3 bases, with 13 bases between. The CDR3 is 16 residues long. Germline values: CDR1 LGHNA, CDR2 YNFKEQ. The CDR3 loop reads CASSQAIRQHNQPQHF. CDR3 DNA sequence: TGTGCCAGCAGCCAAGCCATCCGACAACACAATCAGCCCCAGCATTTT.

The genes are TRBV6-5 and TRBJ1-5; D not certain. V gave up 5 bases and J gave up 6 bases, with 5 bases separating them. The CDR3 spans 11 residues. CDR1 is MNHEY, CDR2 SVGAGI, per germline. The CDR3 here is CASSEIQPQHF. Written as DNA, the CDR3 is TGTGCCAGCAGTGAAATTCAGCCCCAGCATTTT.

Here the CDR3 reads CASSLSGQLSYEQYF. The DNA of the CDR3 is TGTGCCAGCAGTTTATCGGGACAGTTATCCTACGAGCAGTACTTC. The rearrangement joins TRBV27 to TRBJ2-7; 7 nucleotides align to TRBD1. The CDR3 has 15 residues. Unmatched junction bases numbered 3, after V lost 0 bases and J lost 1 base. Germline CDR1 is MNHEY and CDR2 is SMNVEV (reference sequence).

On this clone: Mismatch with germline at one junction end may stem from a read error. In the same sample, other DNA sequences code for this CDR3. This chain connects TRBV13 to TRBJ2-5; D not certain. The germline CDR1 and CDR2 sequences are PRHDT and FYEKMQ (reference sequence). CDR3 length equals 14 residues. DNA of the CDR3: TGTGCCAGCAGCCTAGGCACGGGCCAAGAGACCCAGTACTTC. Translated, it gives CASSLGTGQETQYF.

As DNA, the CDR3 is TGTGCCAGCAGCGTCAGGACATCCTTTGGGGGAGAGACCCAGTACTTC. Translation gives CASSVRTSFGGETQYF. The V gene is TRBV9, the J gene TRBJ2-5; D assignment may be TRBD1 or TRBD2 (5 bases each). Trimming removed 2 bases from V and 4 bases from J, with 18 bases in between. The CDR3 consists of 16 residues. Germline V gene sequence: CDR1 SGDLS, CDR2 YYNGEE.

The chain is built from TRBV21-1 and TRBJ2-1; the D call TRBD2 from the table was never checked on the DNA. TRBV21-1 is described as a pseudogene. The CDR3 length is 21 residues. CDR3 amino acids: CASIVGSSGSDHESSYNEQFF. In nucleotides, the CDR3 is TGTGCCAGCATTGTCGGGTCTAGCGGGAGTGACCATGAGAGCTCCTACAATGAGCAGTTCTTC.

The chain has TRBV7-2 and TRBJ2-7, with 8 bases fitting TRBD2. The junction had 6 bases not matched to a gene; V was cut back by 5 bases and J by 0 bases. Per germline, CDR1 SGHTA and CDR2 FQGNSA. This CDR3 is 15 amino acids long. CDR3 in amino acids: CASSLLSGSSYEQYF. The CDR3 bases are TGTGCCAGCAGCCTATTGAGCGGGAGCTCCTACGAGCAGTACTTC.

The chain carries TRBV27 and TRBJ1-6; no reliable D call. V was shortened by 8 bases and J by 9 bases, with 14 bases between the two germline ends. CDR3 size: 13 residues. Germline V CDR1 and CDR2: MNHEY, SMNVEV (reference sequence). The CDR3 spells CASPPAGSSPLHF. CDR3 bases: TGTGCCAGCCCTCCCGCCGGGAGTTCACCCCTCCACTTT.

This rearrangement joins TRBV6-1 to TRBJ2-3; D is undetermined. The V gene's germline CDR1 is MNHNS and CDR2 SASEGT. V lost 1 base and J lost 3, with 11 bases in between. The CDR3 is 15 residues long. DNA for the CDR3: TGTGCCAGCAGTGAAGATATGTCCAGAACAGATACGCAGTATTTT. Encoded protein: CASSEDMSRTDTQYF.

This clone was counted once. The gene calls are TRBV19 and TRBJ2-4, with a tentative D call TRBD2 (5 bases). V dropped 5 bases and J dropped 0 bases, with 20 bases sitting between them. CDR3 length: 18 residues. In germline, CDR1 is LNHDA, CDR2 SQIVND (reference sequence). This CDR3 is CASSVRGRGQLAKNIQYF. The DNA of the CDR3 is TGTGCCAGTAGTGTAAGAGGGCGAGGGCAGCTAGCCAAAAACATTCAGTACTTC.

This rearrangement joins TRBV10-2 to TRBJ2-1; TRBD2 might be the D (5 bases). Germline V gene lookup returns CDR1 WSHSY and CDR2 SAAADI. The CDR3 consists of 15 residues. With 8 bases removed from V and 5 bases from J, the gap between germline ends came to 19 bases. The CDR3 spells CASCLTRARNNEQFF. DNA of the CDR3: TGCGCCAGCTGCCTCACGCGGGCGAGGAACAATGAGCAGTTCTTC.

The chain has TRBV27 and TRBJ2-5, with D possibly being TRBD1 (5 bases). Germline values: CDR1 MNHEY, CDR2 SMNVEV (reference sequence). The length of the CDR3 is 14 residues. V dropped 2 bases and J dropped 5 bases, with 12 bases sitting between them. The CDR3 here is CASSLQGGFETQYF. The CDR3 coding sequence is TGTGCCAGCAGTTTACAGGGTGGTTTTGAGACCCAGTACTTC.

The CDR3 sequence is CASSLGGHRPNLYSYEQYF. The CDR3 DNA reads TGTGCCAGCAGCTTGGGTGGTCACAGGCCGAACCTTTATTCCTACGAGCAGTACTTC. This chain uses TRBV11-2 with TRBJ2-7, with a weak D call TRBD1 (5 bases). Trimming removed 3 bases from V and 1 base from J, with 25 bases in between. Germline V gene data show CDR1 as SGHAT and CDR2 as FQNNGV. This CDR3 spans 19 amino acids.